The present entry profiles one T cell receptor beta chain with its context. The antigen is unknown. The sample is drawn from a study of OX40 agonist ivuxolimab in advanced cancers. Per germline, CDR1 SEHNR and CDR2 FQNEAQ (reference sequence). CDR3 length equals 16 residues. Trimming took 4 bases from V and 0 from J, leaving 12 bases between them. The protocol was immunoSEQ multiplex PCR, while the TCRdb copy is restricted to in-frame clones and leaves out a portion. The sample consists of about 76,000 clones, around nine tenths of them appearing once. Study-wide findings and caveats: Fewer expanded clones were found on average in CD4+ than in CD8+ T cells. Dose levels from 0.1 to 3.0 mg/kg saw CD4+ and CD8+ blood T cells expand clonally by week 6. Among some nonresponders, normalized T-cell clonal expansion was also low.

Drawing of blood for sampling happened at baseline, at cycle 4 day 1, and at cycle 7 day 1. This chain joins TRBV7-9 and TRBJ1-4, with D hard to call. The clonotype originates from an adult with an advanced solid tumor such as melanoma, head and neck, liver or kidney cancer. The sample in question was CD4+ or CD8+ T cells sorted from blood, obtained in a trial of the OX40 agonist ivuxolimab. CDR3 sequence: CASSSPAQATNEKLFF. The CDR3 bases are TGTGCCAGCAGCTCGCCGGCCCAAGCAACTAATGAAAAACTGTTTTTT.